This T cell receptor beta chain was captured in a study of a mutant IDH1 vaccine in newly diagnosed glioma. Overall study context: Commencement of vaccination occurred 4-6 weeks following radiotherapy alone, or concurrently with temozolomide cycles. Earlier therapy was either radiotherapy, temozolomide, or both, and most got both.

Repertoires were generated with immunoSEQ multiplex PCR, while TCRdb's copy carries only in-frame clones and drops some. Altogether tens of thousands of clones are present, roughly nine tenths being singletons, with the ten largest covering 1.6%. Time point meaning: week 35, safety follow-up. The content of each vaccine dose was 300 ug of mutant IDH1 20-mer peptide, and topical imiquimod accompanied it. Patients, over weeks 1, 3, 5, 7, 11, 15, 19 and 23, received a total of eight vaccinations. Trimming stripped 5 bases from V and 11 bases from J, with 19 bases between. Germline assignment: CDR1 SQVTM and CDR2 ANQGSEA. CDR3 size: 13 residues. With regard to this clone: Antigen: not known.

The V gene is TRBV29-1, the J gene TRBJ2-1, with a tentative D call TRBD2 (5 bases). The material was PBMCs, obtained from a glioma patient whose treatment included an IDH1 peptide vaccine. The TCR sequence derives from a man aged 40-55 years with glioma. DNA of the CDR3: TGCAGCGTTACCCTTGGACTGGGGAGAAAGCAGTTCTTC. Protein product: CSVTLGLGRKQFF.